Described below is a single T cell receptor (beta chain) sequence and its context. This clonotype has a handful of counts. The antigen it binds to is not known. No base qualities exist here, and no much larger clone lies one base off it. The data stem from a study of response to subunit inactivated influenza vaccine listed by TCRdb under 2018. For the study in its entirety: The study used deep quantitative T cell receptor repertoire profiling to track responses to a trivalent subunit inactivated influenza vaccine. The research as a whole found: The authors proposed that each seasonal influenza vaccination may bring in only a limited number of new T cells.

The method behind the library was RT-PCR. Sequencing took place on an Illumina HiSeq 2500. TCRdb trimmed public reads at Q25 via fastp, called clones via MiXCR and kept in-frame beta chains. Every distinct CDR3 protein forms one entry, paired with its most common genes and DNA. The table for this sample lists roughly 700,000 distinct CDR3 sequences; approximately 15% of them were counted only once. Clones ranked in the top ten supply 6.5% to 8.5% of the sample. The CDR3, cysteine through phenylalanine, is 14 amino acids long. Only the CDR3 DNA is retained, 42 bases long and in frame from the first base. V is cut by 1 base and J by 2 bases, and the space between the germline ends is 9 bases. CDR1 and CDR2, per the germline V gene, are SGHVS and FNYEAQ.

The input for sequencing was PBMCs from blood, taken 14 days before vaccination. This TCR came from a man between 50 and 59 years old who received an inactivated influenza vaccine. Donor details come from another sample of the same person, matched by shared clones. Recombination joined TRBV7-6 with TRBJ2-7; the D gene is perhaps TRBD1, on 5 matching bases. The CDR3 corresponds to CASSLGQFTYEQYF. The sequence in DNA is TGTGCCAGCAGCTTAGGACAGTTTACCTACGAGCAGTACTTC.